This T cell receptor (beta chain) was captured in a study of T cells expressing NK-cell markers. TCRdb reprocessed the 5' RACE reads and keeps a single row for each CDR3 protein, giving no DNA. This sample's table reports 500,000 to 700,000 distinct CDR3 sequences. The sequence came from a man aged 18 to 29 in good health. Source material: blood T cells: a sorted CD56 or NKG2C T cell subset, CD4+ or CD8+ T cells, or bulk PBMC T cells (not recorded which).

Here the CDR3 reads CASLGTQNEAFF. V usage is TRBV6-5 and J usage is TRBJ1-1; TCRdb outputs TRBD1, but without DNA this stays unchecked. The V gene's germline CDR1 is MNHEY and CDR2 SVGAGI. The CDR3 extends over 12 amino acids.